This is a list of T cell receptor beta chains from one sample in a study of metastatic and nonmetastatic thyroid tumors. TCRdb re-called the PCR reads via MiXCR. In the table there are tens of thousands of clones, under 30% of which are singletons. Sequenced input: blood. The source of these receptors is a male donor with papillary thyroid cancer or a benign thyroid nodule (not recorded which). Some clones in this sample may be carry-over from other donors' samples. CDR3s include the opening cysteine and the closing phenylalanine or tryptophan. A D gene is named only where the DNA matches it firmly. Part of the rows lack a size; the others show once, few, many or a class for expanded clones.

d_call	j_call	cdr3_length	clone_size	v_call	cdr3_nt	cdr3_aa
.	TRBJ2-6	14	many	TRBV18	TGTGCCAGCTCACTAGGGTCTGGGGCCAACGTCCTGACTTTC	CASSLGSGANVLTF
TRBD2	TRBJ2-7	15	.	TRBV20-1	TGCAGTGCTAACCCGGGACTAGCAAGAGGCGGTGAGCAGTACTTC	CSANPGLARGGEQYF
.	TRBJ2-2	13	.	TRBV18	TGTGCCAGCTCACCACCTAACACCGGGGAGCTGTTTTTT	CASSPPNTGELFF
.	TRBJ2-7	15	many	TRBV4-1	TGCGCCAGCAGCCAAGATCTGAATGCAGCAGTTGAGCAGTACTTC	CASSQDLNAAVEQYF
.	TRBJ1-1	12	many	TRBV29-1	TGCAGCGTTGCTTCAGGGTACACTGAAGCTTTCTTT	CSVASGYTEAFF
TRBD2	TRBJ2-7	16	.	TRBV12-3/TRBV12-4	TGTGCCAGCAGTTTCCCCGGGGCTAGCGGGAGATACGAGCAGTACTTC	CASSFPGASGRYEQYF
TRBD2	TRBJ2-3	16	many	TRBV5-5	TGTGCCAGCAGCTTGGGAGCGTTAGCGGGAGCAGATACGCAGTATTTT	CASSLGALAGADTQYF
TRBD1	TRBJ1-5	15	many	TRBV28	TGTGCCAGCAGTCTACGGACAGGGGGCCCGAAGCCCCAGCATTTT	CASSLRTGGPKPQHF
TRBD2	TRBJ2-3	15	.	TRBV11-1	TGTGCCACCTGGACTAGCGGGAGCTACACAGATACGCAGTATTTT	CATWTSGSYTDTQYF
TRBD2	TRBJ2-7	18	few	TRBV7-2	TGTGCCAGCAGCTTAGCGGCTAGCGGGGGGTGGAGCTCCTACGAGCAGTACTTC	CASSLAASGGWSSYEQYF
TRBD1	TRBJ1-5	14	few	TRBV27	TGTGCCAGCAGTCAGGGGCCAGGGGGGCAGCCCCAGCATTTT	CASSQGPGGQPQHF
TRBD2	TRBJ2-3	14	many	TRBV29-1	TGCAGCGTTCGCGGGACTAGCGGAACAGATACGCAGTATTTT	CSVRGTSGTDTQYF
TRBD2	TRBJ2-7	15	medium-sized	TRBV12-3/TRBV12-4	TGTGCCAGCAGCTCTACGACTAGCGGGAGCTACGAGCAGTACTTC	CASSSTTSGSYEQYF
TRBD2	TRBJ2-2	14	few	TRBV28	TGTGCCAGCAGTCGGACTAGCGCTGCCGGGGAGCTGTTTTTT	CASSRTSAAGELFF
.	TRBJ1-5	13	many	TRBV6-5	TGTGCCAGCAGTTACCGGGTGAATCAGCCCCAGCATTTT	CASSYRVNQPQHF
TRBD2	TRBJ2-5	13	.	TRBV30	TGTGCCTGGAGTCGGGGGGTGGGAGAGACCCAGTACTTC	CAWSRGVGETQYF
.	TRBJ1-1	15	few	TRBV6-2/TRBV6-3	TGTGCCAGCACCGCCAGGGGAGGATCGAACACTGAAGCTTTCTTT	CASTARGGSNTEAFF
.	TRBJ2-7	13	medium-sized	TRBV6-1	TGTGCCAGCAGTGAATTTACAGTCTACGAGCAGTACTTC	CASSEFTVYEQYF
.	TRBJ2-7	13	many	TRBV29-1	TGCAGCGTTCACCCCCTAGGCTCCTACGAGCAGTACTTC	CSVHPLGSYEQYF
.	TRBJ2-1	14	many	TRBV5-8	TGTGCCAGCAGTTTTCGGGACGCCTACAATGAGCAGTTCTTC	CASSFRDAYNEQFF
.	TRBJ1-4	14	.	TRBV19	TGTGCCAGTAGTATTGGTATGGCTAATGAAAAACTGTTTTTT	CASSIGMANEKLFF
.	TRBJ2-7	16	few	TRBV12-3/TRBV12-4	TGTGCCAGCAGTTTTGAGCTAGGGACCGCCACCTACGAGCAGTACTTC	CASSFELGTATYEQYF
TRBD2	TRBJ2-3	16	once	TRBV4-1	TGCGCCAGCAGCCCCGGACTAGCGGGAGGAATGGATACGAAGTATTTT	CASSPGLAGGMDTKYF
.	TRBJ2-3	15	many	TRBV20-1	TGCAGTGCTAGAGATAGCGGAGATTACACAGATACGCAGTATTTT	CSARDSGDYTDTQYF
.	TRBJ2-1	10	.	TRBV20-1	TGCAGTGCTATCAGCAATGAGCAGTTCTTC	CSAISNEQFF
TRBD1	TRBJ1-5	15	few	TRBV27	TGTGCCAGCAGTCAGACAGGGTTATCCAATCAGCCCCAGCATTTT	CASSQTGLSNQPQHF
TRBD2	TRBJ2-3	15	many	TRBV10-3	TGTGCCATCAGTGAAATCCAGCGGGAGATGGATACGCAGTATTTT	CAISEIQREMDTQYF
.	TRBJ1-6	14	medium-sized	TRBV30	TGTGCCTGGAGTGTACTGGCAGTCAATTCACCCCTCCACTTT	CAWSVLAVNSPLHF
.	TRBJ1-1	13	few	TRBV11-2	TGTGCCAGCAGCTTATGGGGGAACACTGAAGCTTTCTTT	CASSLWGNTEAFF
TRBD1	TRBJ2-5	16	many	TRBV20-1	TGCAGTGCAACAAGGACAGGTTTTGGGGGCCAAGAGACCCAGTACTTC	CSATRTGFGGQETQYF
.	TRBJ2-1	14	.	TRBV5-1	TGCGCCAGCAGCTTAATCAGCTCCTACAATGAGCAGTTCTTC	CASSLISSYNEQFF
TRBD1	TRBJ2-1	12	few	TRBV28	TGTGCCAGCAACAGGGGGAAGGGTGAGCAGTTCTTC	CASNRGKGEQFF
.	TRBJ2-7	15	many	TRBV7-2	TGTGCCAGCTGTACGCGCCCGGGACTTCTTTACGAGCAGTACTTC	CASCTRPGLLYEQYF
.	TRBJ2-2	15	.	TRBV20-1	.	CSARDVGSGTGELLF
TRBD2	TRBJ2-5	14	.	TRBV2	TGTGCCAGCAGTGTAGCGGGAGCCATGGGTACCCAGTACTTC	CASSVAGAMGTQYF
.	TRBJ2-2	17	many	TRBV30	TGTGCCTGGAGTGTTGGAAGGGGGAGGGCCTACACCGGGGAGCTGTTTTTT	CAWSVGRGRAYTGELFF
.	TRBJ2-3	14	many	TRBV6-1	TGTGCCAGCAGTCCCCTCCGGGGGGCGGATACGCAGTATTTT	CASSPLRGADTQYF
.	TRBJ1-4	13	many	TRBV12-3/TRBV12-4	TGTGCCAGCAGTTTAGGGGAGCTAGAAAAACTGTTTTTT	CASSLGELEKLFF
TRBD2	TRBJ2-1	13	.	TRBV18	TGTGCCAGCTCACTACTAGCGGGAGATGAGCAGTTCTTC	CASSLLAGDEQFF
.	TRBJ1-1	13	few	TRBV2	TGTGCCAGAGGGTTAGGGGGGGGCACTGAAGCTTTCTTT	CARGLGGGTEAFF